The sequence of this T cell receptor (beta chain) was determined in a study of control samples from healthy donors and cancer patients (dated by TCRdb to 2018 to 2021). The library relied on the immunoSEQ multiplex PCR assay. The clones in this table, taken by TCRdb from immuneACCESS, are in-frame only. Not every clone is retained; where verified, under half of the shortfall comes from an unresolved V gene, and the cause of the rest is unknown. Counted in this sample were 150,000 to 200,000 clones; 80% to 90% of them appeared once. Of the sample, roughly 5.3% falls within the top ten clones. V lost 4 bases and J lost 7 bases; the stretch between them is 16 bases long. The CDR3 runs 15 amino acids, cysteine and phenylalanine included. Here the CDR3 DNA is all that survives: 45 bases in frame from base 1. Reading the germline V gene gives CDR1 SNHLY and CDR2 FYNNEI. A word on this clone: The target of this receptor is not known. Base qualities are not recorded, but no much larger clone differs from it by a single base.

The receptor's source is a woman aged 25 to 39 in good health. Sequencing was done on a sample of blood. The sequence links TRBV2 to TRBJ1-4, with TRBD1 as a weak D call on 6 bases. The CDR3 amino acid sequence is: CASSARTARREKLFF. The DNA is TGTGCCAGCAGTGCACGGACAGCGCGACGTGAAAAACTGTTTTTT.